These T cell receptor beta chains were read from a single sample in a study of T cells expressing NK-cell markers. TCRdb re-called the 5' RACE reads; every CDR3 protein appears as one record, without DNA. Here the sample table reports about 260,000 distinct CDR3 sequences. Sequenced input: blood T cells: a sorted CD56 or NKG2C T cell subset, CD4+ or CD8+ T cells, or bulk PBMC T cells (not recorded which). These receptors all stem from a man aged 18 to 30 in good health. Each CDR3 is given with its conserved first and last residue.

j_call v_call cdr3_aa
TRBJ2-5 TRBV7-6 CASSSASGRKETQYF
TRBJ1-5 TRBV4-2 CASSQDGVGDQPQHF
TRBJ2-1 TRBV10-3 CAIRRGLAGNVRVEQFF
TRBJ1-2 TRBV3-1 CASSLGQGGYTF
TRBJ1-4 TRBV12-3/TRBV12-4 CASSFGKSGKLFF
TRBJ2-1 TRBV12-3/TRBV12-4 CASRQDSDKEQFF
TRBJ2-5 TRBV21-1 CASSGEVEETQYF
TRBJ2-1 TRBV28 CATQGRTYNEQFF
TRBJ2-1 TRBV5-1 CASRYPQGYEQFF
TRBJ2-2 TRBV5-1 CASSSVTTVNTGELFF
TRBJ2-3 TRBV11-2 CASSLGVGGTRLPDTQYF
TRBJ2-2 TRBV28 CASSPPGQTNTGELFF
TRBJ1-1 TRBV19 CASSISGYEAFF
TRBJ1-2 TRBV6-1 CASTLTGAHYGYTF